The 27 T cell receptor beta chains given below trace back to one sample, sequenced in a study of shared clonotypes between healthy human individuals. The protocol was immunoSEQ multiplex PCR, while the TCRdb copy is restricted to in-frame clones and leaves out a portion. The data contain roughly 2.5 million clones, around nine tenths of them singletons. Specimen: naive CD4+ T cells sorted from blood. Described subset: CD45RA+ positively selected. These receptors came from a man between 18 and 35 years old in good health.

The chain joins TRBV5-4 to TRBJ1-2, with D possibly matching TRBD1 (5 bases). Trimming pared 4 bases from V and 0 bases from J, leaving 7 bases between. Germline values: CDR1 SGHNT, CDR2 YYREEE (reference sequence). This CDR3 spans 13 amino acids. DNA of the CDR3: TGTGCCAGCAGCAAGGGACCTAACTATGGCTACACCTTC. Residues: CASSKGPNYGYTF.

V gene TRBV29-1 combines with J gene TRBJ2-5, with D possibly being TRBD1 (6 bases). The end of the DNA aligns better with TRBJ2-7, so the J call may be wrong. Germline-derived CDR1 and CDR2 are SQVTM and ANQGSEA. The CDR3 is 13 residues long. The CDR3 sequence: CSVAPGQLTEQYF. The CDR3 DNA sequence: TGCAGCGTTGCCCCGGGACAATTGACCGAGCAGTACTTC.

The chain employs TRBV25-1 and TRBJ2-1; D uncertain. The germline V and J ends were trimmed by 1 base and 15 bases, with 16 bases remaining between them. Germline lookup yields CDR1 MGHDK and CDR2 SYGVNS. The CDR3 contains 13 residues. CDR3 DNA sequence: TGTGCCAGCAGTGAATTCGGGCGAACCTATGCGTTCTTC. Translated, it gives CASSEFGRTYAFF. Variable domain in full (rest from reference TRBV25-1 and TRBJ2-1): EADIYQTPRYLVIGTGKKITLECSQTMGHDKMYWYQQDPGMELHLIHYSYGVNSTEKGDLSSESTVSRIRTEHFPLTLESARPSHTSQYLCASSEFGRTYAFFGPGTRLTVL.

The V and J genes are TRBV5-6 and TRBJ2-7; 9 bases are shared with TRBD1. V was clipped by 4 bases and J by 3 bases; unmatched bases: 14. CDR1 is SGHDT and CDR2 is YYEEEE in the germline V gene. The CDR3 has 17 amino acids. In DNA, the CDR3 is TGTGCCAGCAGCGCGGATACAGGGGGCCAGGGGGTCTACGAGCAGTACTTC. This codes for CASSADTGGQGVYEQYF.

The V gene is TRBV4-3, the J gene TRBJ1-2; perhaps TRBD1 as D (6 bases). V was shortened by 6 bases and J by 8 bases, with 22 bases between the two germline ends. Germline CDR1 and CDR2: LGHNA and YSLEER. The CDR3 runs to 15 residues. The DNA of the CDR3 is TGCGCCAGCAGAAACACACCGGGACACAGTAAAGGCTACACCTTC. Translating it yields CASRNTPGHSKGYTF.

V and J are TRBV5-1 and TRBJ1-4, with 8 bases fitting TRBD1. Germline values: CDR1 SGHRS, CDR2 YFSETQ. The CDR3 contains 15 residues. The V gene end was trimmed by 0 bases and the J gene end by 7 bases; junction bases not matched to a gene: 5. The CDR3 sequence: CASSLATGAREKLFF. CDR3 nucleotides: TGCGCCAGCAGCTTGGCGACAGGGGCGCGTGAAAAACTGTTTTTT.

This chain connects TRBV11-2 to TRBJ2-7, with D perhaps matching TRBD1 (6 bases). Germline V gene lookup returns CDR1 SGHAT and CDR2 FQNNGV. V was clipped by 4 bases and J by 5 bases, with 18 bases between them. This CDR3 spans 15 amino acids. The CDR3 here is CASSSRTSTGNEQYF. The DNA for the CDR3 is TGTGCCAGCAGCTCGAGGACCTCGACAGGCAACGAGCAGTACTTC.

The rearrangement links TRBV29-1 to TRBJ1-1; the D gene is possibly TRBD1 (5 bases). CDR1 SQVTM and CDR2 ANQGSEA come from the germline V gene. The germline V and J ends were trimmed by 7 bases and 3 bases, with 15 bases remaining between them. The CDR3 has 13 amino acids. CDR3: CSAEGDRDTEAFF. The CDR3 region has the DNA TGCAGCGCCGAGGGTGACAGAGACACTGAAGCTTTCTTT.

The V and J genes are TRBV12-5 and TRBJ1-5; TRBD1 is a possible D gene (5 bases). Germline CDR1 and CDR2: LGHNT and FRNRAP. V shed 7 bases and J shed 0 bases, with 19 bases lying between them. The CDR3 covers 17 residues. CDR3 loop: CASAPTGAVYSNQPQHF. CDR3 nucleotides: TGTGCTAGTGCCCCGACTGGGGCTGTCTATAGCAATCAGCCCCAGCATTTT.

This chain joins TRBV7-3 and TRBJ2-1, with D perhaps assigned TRBD1 or TRBD2 (5 bases each). Germline CDR1 SGHTA, CDR2 FQGTGA. Trimming cost V 4 bases and J 10 bases, with 20 bases left between them. The CDR3 loop spans 15 amino acids. The CDR3 sequence: CASSSPRDPAWEQFF. For the CDR3, the DNA is TGTGCCAGCAGCTCACCCCGGGACCCGGCGTGGGAGCAGTTCTTC.

This chain links TRBV4-3 with TRBJ2-1, with D possibly being TRBD1 (5 bases). V was clipped by 3 bases and J by 5 bases, with 14 bases between them. CDR3 length equals 15 residues. Germline assignment: CDR1 LGHNA and CDR2 YSLEER. CDR3 bases: TGCGCCAGCAGCCAGTCTCGACAGTACGACAATGAGCAGTTCTTC. Translated: CASSQSRQYDNEQFF.

In regard to this clone: This specimen includes other DNA sequences encoding the same CDR3. This chain uses TRBV2 with TRBJ1-2, with 7 bases matching TRBD1. The trim removed 5 bases at V and 2 bases at J, leaving 2 bases unmatched. Per germline, CDR1 SNHLY and CDR2 FYNNEI. This CDR3 is 13 amino acids long. As DNA, the CDR3 is TGTGCCAGCAGTCCGGACAGGAACTATGGCTACACCTTC. Translating gives CASSPDRNYGYTF.

The rearrangement links TRBV30 to TRBJ2-2; D perhaps matches TRBD1 (6 bases). Germline CDR1 GTSNPN, CDR2 SVGIG (reference sequence). The CDR3 length is 13 residues. V lost 7 bases and J 2 bases, leaving 11 bases between the germline ends. The CDR3 reads CASRDTNTGELFF. CDR3 coding DNA: TGTGCCTCCCGGGACACCAACACCGGGGAGCTGTTTTTT.

This chain joins TRBV6-1 and TRBJ1-1; 8 nucleotides line up with TRBD1. V trimming: 5 bases; J trimming: 0 bases; junction bases outside the gene matches: 5. Germline CDR1 MNHNS, CDR2 SASEGT. CDR3 length equals 15 residues. The CDR3 DNA is TGTGCCAGCAGTAGACCAGGGGGCCTGAACACTGAAGCTTTCTTT. Translation: CASSRPGGLNTEAFF.

The chain employs TRBV5-1 and TRBJ1-1; a possible D gene is TRBD1 (5 bases). Trimming took 0 bases from V and 6 from J, leaving 18 bases between them. The germline V gene encodes CDR1 SGHRS and CDR2 YFSETQ. This CDR3 contains 16 residues. CDR3 coding DNA: TGCGCCAGCAGCTTGGCCTCCGAGGGGATCTTTTCTGAAGCTTTCTTT. Protein product: CASSLASEGIFSEAFF.

This rearrangement joins TRBV5-4 to TRBJ2-3, with 12 bases lining up with TRBD2. With V trimmed by 4 bases and J by 2 bases, 2 bases remained unmatched. The CDR3 loop spans 15 amino acids. The germline V gene encodes CDR1 SGHNT and CDR2 YYREEE (reference sequence). The CDR3 loop reads CASSRTSGTTDTQYF. For the CDR3, the DNA is TGTGCCAGCAGCCGGACTAGCGGGACCACAGATACGCAGTATTTT.

V usage is TRBV5-4 and J usage is TRBJ1-2; possible D gene TRBD1, 5 bases. The V end was cut by 4 bases, the J end by 0 bases, with 10 bases between. Germline V gene data show CDR1 as SGHNT and CDR2 as YYREEE (reference sequence). The CDR3 has 14 amino acids. The CDR3 region is CASSLPGPNYGYTF. CDR3 sequence (DNA): TGTGCCAGCAGCCTTCCAGGGCCTAACTATGGCTACACCTTC. The full variable domain, in which reference TRBV5-4 and TRBJ1-2 provide the parts outside the CDR3, is ETGVTQSPTHLIKTRGQQVTLRCSSQSGHNTVSWYQQALGQGPQFIFQYYREEENGRGNFPPRFSGLQFPNYSSELNVNALELDDSALYLCASSLPGPNYGYTFGSGTRLTVV.

The V and J genes are TRBV28 and TRBJ1-1; the D gene is possibly TRBD1 (6 bases). The CDR3 length is 13 residues. Deletions cut 7 bases from V and 6 bases from J, with 15 bases between. Germline CDR1 and CDR2: MDHEN and SYDVKM. The CDR3 reads CASTPQGRAEAFF. The CDR3 DNA reads as TGTGCCAGCACCCCGCAGGGGAGGGCTGAAGCTTTCTTT.

The chain has TRBV7-6 and TRBJ2-3; no definite D call. V was shortened by 3 bases and J by 2 bases, with 15 bases between the two germline ends. CDR1 and CDR2 (germline): SGHVS, FNYEAQ. This CDR3 is 16 amino acids long. Here the CDR3 reads CASSLGGGVITDTQYF. DNA for the CDR3: TGTGCCAGCAGCTTGGGCGGCGGCGTTATCACAGATACGCAGTATTTT.

This clone was picked up one time. This rearrangement joins TRBV4-2 to TRBJ2-1; 13 nucleotides line up with TRBD2. The CDR3 is made up of 18 amino acids. The J segment lost 1 base and the V segment lost 4 bases, leaving 7 bases of the junction unmatched. CDR1 and CDR2 from the germline V gene are LGHNA and YNFKEQ. CDR3 amino acids: CASSRQTSGGTSYNEQFF. CDR3 bases: TGTGCCAGCAGCCGCCAGACTAGCGGGGGGACTTCCTACAATGAGCAGTTCTTC.

This chain connects TRBV7-2 to TRBJ1-6; D not certain. This CDR3 has 13 residues. The V end lost 4 bases, the J end lost 10 bases, and 11 bases lay between the germline ends. CDR1 is SGHTA and CDR2 is FQGNSA in the germline V gene. The CDR3 DNA sequence: TGTGCCAGCAGCTCTCAGGAGAAGTCACCCCTCCACTTT. Protein product: CASSSQEKSPLHF.

DNA for the CDR3: TGTGCCAGCAGCAACATCTACAGGGGGAACACCGGGGAGCTGTTTTTT. Translated, it gives CASSNIYRGNTGELFF. V is TRBV11-2 and J is TRBJ2-2, with 7 bases that match TRBD1. J was trimmed by 1 base and V by 5 bases; bases with no gene match: 7. This CDR3 is built from 16 residues. Germline V gene lookup returns CDR1 SGHAT and CDR2 FQNNGV.

The chain recombines TRBV23-1 with TRBJ1-1; no reliable D call. TRBV23-1 qualifies as an ORF whose function is uncertain. The V gene lost 8 bases and the J gene lost 3 bases, with 16 bases spanning the gap. The CDR3 runs to 14 residues. The CDR3 nucleotides are TGCGCCAGCTCCGCGGGGAGAGCGGACACTGAAGCTTTCTTT. Its translation: CASSAGRADTEAFF.

The gene calls are TRBV6-5 and TRBJ2-3; D ambiguous. Germline CDR1 and CDR2: MNHEY and SVGAGI. Trimming stripped 7 bases from V and 0 bases from J, with 14 bases between. The CDR3 consists of 15 residues. CDR3 nucleotide sequence: TGTGCCAGCACCGCGGCCCGAGTTAGCACAGATACGCAGTATTTT. Translating it yields CASTAARVSTDTQYF.

This clone has only one observation. V and J are TRBV27 and TRBJ1-2, with D possibly being TRBD1 (6 bases). Trimming shortened V by 0 bases and J by 5 bases, and 13 bases separated the two germline ends. From germline, CDR1 is MNHEY and CDR2 SMNVEV (reference sequence). The CDR3 length is 15 residues. CDR3 in DNA: TGTGCCAGCAGTTTATCCGGCAGGGGTGGGTATGGCTACACCTTC. This sequence encodes CASSLSGRGGYGYTF.

Note on this clone: Other nucleotide sequences in the sample specify the same CDR3. This CDR3 reads CASSLRGETQYF. The DNA of the CDR3 is TGTGCCAGCAGCTTAAGGGGAGAGACCCAGTACTTC. The rearrangement joins TRBV7-9 to TRBJ2-5; the D gene is possibly TRBD1 (5 bases). V was clipped by 2 bases and J by 4 bases, with 5 bases between them. The CDR3 extends over 12 amino acids. The germline V gene has CDR1 SEHNR and CDR2 FQNEAQ (reference sequence).

The genes are TRBV4-2 and TRBJ2-6; perhaps TRBD1 as D (6 bases). The CDR3 has 19 amino acids. The V gene lost 5 bases and the J gene lost 2 bases, with 22 bases spanning the gap. Germline-derived CDR1 and CDR2 are LGHNA and YNFKEQ. The CDR3 is CASSSRNPTGSTGANVLTF. CDR3 DNA sequence: TGTGCCAGCAGCTCCCGAAATCCCACAGGGTCTACTGGGGCCAACGTCCTGACTTTC.